The 21 T cell receptor beta chains below all came from one sample that was sequenced in a study of blood T cells in healthy people across ages. Then a second PCR, running roughly 7 to 11 cycles, was carried out with a sample-barcoded 5' primer and a J-beta primer mix. TCRdb re-derived calls from the 5' RACE reads in MiXCR, one entry per CDR3 protein. Here the sample spans around 970,000 distinct CDR3 sequences, roughly half being singletons. The sample was blood. The receptors come from a woman in her fifties or sixties in good health.

The rearrangement links TRBV12-5 to TRBJ2-1, with 16 bases matching TRBD2. Trimming removed 5 bases from V and 0 bases from J; junction bases left unmatched: 10. The length of the CDR3 is 20 residues. Looked up from germline, CDR1 is LGHNT and CDR2 is FRNRAP. This CDR3 is CASGRPGLAGGRSSYNEQFF. In DNA form, the CDR3 reads TGTGCTAGTGGTCGCCCGGGACTAGCGGGAGGGAGGAGCTCCTACAATGAGCAGTTCTTC.

The V and J genes are TRBV12-3 or TRBV12-4 and TRBJ1-1; D not certain. Trimming took off 1 base at V and 3 bases at J, with 9 bases between the two ends. The CDR3 extends over 14 amino acids. CDR3 coding DNA: TGTGCCAGCAGTTTAGGGAGGCGGGACACTGAAGCTTTCTTT. Translation gives CASSLGRRDTEAFF.

Remarks on this clonotype: Sequence at one end of the junction differs from germline and may be a read error. The chain links TRBV7-2 to TRBJ2-3; D is tentatively TRBD1 or TRBD2 (5 bases each). Per germline, CDR1 SGHTA and CDR2 FQGNSA. This CDR3 region has 14 residues. Here the CDR3 DNA reads TGTGCCAGCAGTTGGACTTCTCACACAGGTACGCAGTATTTT. It encodes CASSWTSHTGTQYF.

The genes are TRBV5-1 and TRBJ2-1; the D gene is possibly TRBD1 (6 bases). The CDR3 totals 15 residues. V was shortened by 3 bases and J by 14 bases, with 24 bases between the two germline ends. In germline, CDR1 is SGHRS, CDR2 YFSETQ. The CDR3 nucleotides are TGCGCCAGCAGCTCGACAGGAACCAACCTTTACAGAAAGTTCTTC. It is translated as CASSSTGTNLYRKFF.

The V gene is TRBV7-2, the J gene TRBJ2-7; 9 bases are shared with TRBD2. The germline CDR1 and CDR2 sequences are SGHTA and FQGNSA. Unmatched junction bases numbered 7, after V lost 5 bases and J lost 2 bases. This CDR3 is 15 amino acids long. The CDR3, as DNA: TGTGCCAGCAGCGCCTATAGCGGGGGCACCTACGAGCAGTACTTC. Encoded protein: CASSAYSGGTYEQYF. The full variable domain, its missing parts supplied by reference TRBV7-2 and TRBJ2-7, is GAGVSQSPSNKVTEKGKDVELRCDPISGHTALYWYRQSLGQGLEFLIYFQGNSAPDKSGLPSDRFSAERTGGSVSTLTIQRTQQEDSAVYLCASSAYSGGTYEQYFGPGTRLTVT.

V is TRBV4-3 and J is TRBJ2-4; D gene unclear. The J call may be wrong; the DNA end is better matched by TRBJ2-7. The germline gives CDR1 LGHNA, CDR2 YSLEER. CDR3 length: 16 amino acids. The CDR3: CASSQGHPRRAYEQYF. DNA for the CDR3: TGCGCCAGCAGCCAAGGGCACCCGAGACGTGCCTACGAGCAGTACTTC.

The chain couples TRBV10-2 to TRBJ1-5; 7 nucleotides line up with TRBD1. The CDR3 runs to 16 residues. Trimming at V came to 4 bases and at J to 2 bases, leaving 8 bases not matched to a gene. Germline V gene sequence: CDR1 WSHSY, CDR2 SAAADI. In DNA form, the CDR3 reads TGCGCCAGCAGTGCGACAGGGAAAAGTGGCAATCAGCCCCAGCATTTT. The encoded protein is CASSATGKSGNQPQHF.

This clonotype was recorded once. CDR3 coding DNA: TGCGCCAGCAGCTTGTCAGTAAGGACTTCGGATACGCAGTATTTT. It codes for CASSLSVRTSDTQYF. The chain joins TRBV5-1 to TRBJ2-3, with TRBD2 as a possible D gene (5 bases). The CDR3 is 15 amino acids. Trimming removed 1 base from V and 6 bases from J, with 15 bases in between. Per the germline V gene, CDR1 is SGHRS and CDR2 is YFSETQ.

The chain carries TRBV21-1 and TRBJ2-7; the table's D call, TRBD2, was not checked against the DNA. TRBV21-1 is a recognized pseudogene. The CDR3 spans 17 residues. CDR3 in DNA: TGTGCCAGCGTTCCGGGACTAGCGGGAGCTGAGGCCTACGAGCAGTACTTC. This gives the protein CASVPGLAGAEAYEQYF.

The chain joins TRBV6-1 to TRBJ1-5, with D hard to call. The length of the CDR3 is 11 residues. Trimming left V 6 bases short and J 14 bases short, with 14 bases between. Germline V gene sequence: CDR1 MNHNS, CDR2 SASEGT. CDR3: CASRETTMEHF. CDR3 in DNA: TGTGCCAGCAGGGAGACTACCATGGAGCATTTT.

This clonotype was detected only a few times. The chain is built from TRBV29-1 and TRBJ2-1; 7 bases fit TRBD1. This CDR3 spans 12 amino acids. Unmatched junction bases numbered 7, after V lost 6 bases and J lost 8 bases. Germline V lookup: CDR1 SQVTM, CDR2 ANQGSEA. The CDR3 nucleotides read TGCAGCGTCGACAGGGAAGCTGATGAGCAGTTCTTC. Its protein is CSVDREADEQFF.

This clonotype was detected a few times. The chain employs TRBV11-2 and TRBJ2-3; D not resolved. The CDR3 is made up of 14 amino acids. The germline V gene encodes CDR1 SGHAT and CDR2 FQNNGV. V was trimmed by 4 bases and J by 2 bases, leaving 10 bases between them. CDR3 nucleotides: TGTGCCAGCAGCTCGGCTCCCTTCACAGATACGCAGTATTTT. It codes for CASSSAPFTDTQYF.

The chain carries TRBV7-9 and TRBJ2-5, with D maybe TRBD2 (6 bases). The CDR3 consists of 14 residues. Germline CDR1 and CDR2: SEHNR and FQNEAQ (reference sequence). The V and J ends lost 5 bases and 5 bases respectively, with 15 bases between them. The CDR3 nucleotides are TGTGCCAGCAGCCCGACTAGAAACGGGGAGACCCAGTACTTC. Its protein product is CASSPTRNGETQYF.

This clonotype showed up just once. The V and J genes are TRBV3-1 and TRBJ2-1; 14 positions match TRBD2. The CDR3 is 19 residues long. CDR1 LGHDT and CDR2 YNNKEL come from the germline V gene (reference sequence). After removal of 0 bases from V and 7 bases from J, the junction contained 11 bases not matched to a gene. In nucleotides, the CDR3 is TGTGCCAGCAGCCAAGATACCCCGGGACTAGCGGGAGTTGGTAATGAGCAGTTCTTC. Translation: CASSQDTPGLAGVGNEQFF.

The chain links TRBV27 to TRBJ1-6; D is ambiguous. Per the germline V gene, CDR1 is MNHEY and CDR2 is SMNVEV (reference sequence). CDR3 length equals 15 residues. Trimming took off 6 bases at V and 8 bases at J, with 17 bases between the two ends. The CDR3 DNA sequence: TGTGCCAGCAGCACCGCAGGACGGGGTTATTCACCCCTCCACTTT. It codes for CASSTAGRGYSPLHF.

The table lists this clonotype with a few counts. This chain joins TRBV7-2 and TRBJ2-3; possible D gene TRBD1, 6 bases. Looked up from germline, CDR1 is SGHTA and CDR2 is FQGNSA. The CDR3 is made up of 17 amino acids. V was pared by 5 bases and J by 2 bases, with 20 bases between. This CDR3 reads CASSPPGRDTSTDTQYF. The CDR3 nucleotides read TGTGCCAGCAGCCCCCCCGGCCGGGACACCTCCACAGATACGCAGTATTTT.

The chain joins TRBV6-5 to TRBJ2-2; 8 bases are a match to TRBD2. J lost 6 bases, V lost 2 bases, and 8 bases had no gene match. Per the germline V gene, CDR1 is MNHEY and CDR2 is SVGAGI. This CDR3 has 16 amino acids. The CDR3 spells CASSYLSGGPPGELFF. The CDR3 coding sequence is TGTGCCAGCAGTTACCTGTCGGGAGGGCCCCCCGGGGAGCTGTTTTTT.

This rearrangement joins TRBV20-1 to TRBJ2-3; 8 nucleotides line up with TRBD1. CDR1 is DFQATT, CDR2 SNEGSKA, per germline (reference sequence). The V gene end was trimmed by 4 bases and the J gene end by 4 bases; junction bases not matched to a gene: 7. The CDR3 length is 14 residues. In DNA, the CDR3 is TGCAGTGCTACCCGGGACAGGTCCTCAGATACGCAGTATTTT. This translates into CSATRDRSSDTQYF.

This chain links TRBV15 with TRBJ2-3; no firm D call. V lost 0 bases to trimming and J lost 6 bases, with 13 bases between them. This CDR3 spans 15 amino acids. Germline CDR1 reads LNHNV; CDR2 reads YYDKDF (reference sequence). CDR3 sequence: CATSRDWLVGDTQYF. The CDR3 DNA reads as TGTGCCACCAGCAGAGATTGGTTAGTGGGGGATACGCAGTATTTT.

V gene TRBV11-1 combines with J gene TRBJ2-7; D is unresolved. The CDR3 runs to 14 residues. Trimming stripped 5 bases from V and 5 bases from J, with 16 bases between. The germline gives CDR1 SGHAT, CDR2 FQDESV (reference sequence). CDR3: CASSPSWELHEQYF. CDR3 sequence (DNA): TGTGCCAGCAGCCCGTCATGGGAACTCCACGAGCAGTACTTC.

This clonotype was counted between two and nine times. V gene TRBV29-1 combines with J gene TRBJ2-1; D not resolved. V was cut by 4 bases and J by 8 bases, with 9 bases left in between. The germline V gene has CDR1 SQVTM and CDR2 ANQGSEA. The CDR3 is 11 residues long. Here the CDR3 DNA reads TGCAGCGTTGTCCTGGTGGATGAGCAGTTCTTC. Its protein product is CSVVLVDEQFF.